Listed here are 32 T cell receptor beta chains from one sample, sequenced in a study of blood T cell repertoires in COVID-19. Sequencing was performed with immunoSEQ multiplex PCR; in TCRdb, only in-frame clones are kept and a portion is missing. This table holds approximately 130,000 clones, about three quarters found once. Sequencing was performed on peripheral blood. The origin of the receptors is a woman in her seventies with acute or convalescent COVID-19.

The sample holds one count of this clone. This chain uses TRBV4-1 with TRBJ1-2; 11 bases map to TRBD1. V gave up 4 bases and J gave up 1 base; unmatched junction bases: 2. CDR3 length: 15 residues. Germline CDR1 and CDR2: MGHRA and YSYEKL. The CDR3 loop is CASSLGTGGNYGYTF. CDR3 DNA: TGCGCCAGCAGCCTAGGGACAGGGGGTAACTATGGCTACACCTTC.

In the case of this clone: Germline and junction disagree at one end, which may indicate a read error. V is TRBV9 and J is TRBJ2-1, with D perhaps TRBD1 (5 bases). The CDR3 sequence is 13 residues long. Per the germline V gene, CDR1 is SGDLS and CDR2 is YYNGEE. The CDR3 coding sequence is TGTGCCAGCAGCGGCCACGCGACAGACCGGGCAGTCTTC. Translating gives CASSGHATDRAVF.

Concerning this clone: One junction end disagrees with the germline gene, perhaps due to a read error. This rearrangement joins TRBV4-1 to TRBJ1-4; 10 bases line up with TRBD1. Germline CDR1 reads MGHRA; CDR2 reads YSYEKL. The CDR3 is 18 residues long. The CDR3 is CANSHDRGRLSTNEKLFF. CDR3 sequence (DNA): TGCGCCAACAGCCACGACAGGGGGCGCTTATCAACTAATGAAAAACTGTTTTTT.

J is TRBJ2-2 and V is TRBV18; TRBD1 aligns across 7 bases. Germline V gene sequence: CDR1 KGHSH, CDR2 LQKENI. The CDR3 contains 15 residues. With V trimmed by 2 bases and J by 6 bases, 6 bases remained unmatched. The CDR3 region has the DNA TGTGCCAGCTCACCAACCGGGACAGTGGCCGGGGAGCTGTTTTTT. This gives the protein CASSPTGTVAGELFF.

The rearrangement links TRBV19 to TRBJ1-1; 9 bases agree with TRBD1. CDR3 length: 14 amino acids. Germline values: CDR1 LNHDA, CDR2 SQIVND (reference sequence). With V trimmed by 5 bases and J by 9 bases, 10 bases remained unmatched. This CDR3 is CASSLPSGQGKAFF. CDR3 nucleotide sequence: TGTGCCAGTAGTTTACCCTCGGGACAGGGTAAAGCTTTCTTT. Complete variable domain (other parts from reference TRBV19 and TRBJ1-1): DGGITQSPKYLFRKEGQNVTLSCEQNLNHDAMYWYRQDPGQGLRLIYYSQIVNDFQKGDIAEGYSVSREKKESFPLTVTSAQKNPTAFYLCASSLPSGQGKAFFGQGTRLTVV.

The chain couples TRBV13 to TRBJ1-2; perhaps TRBD1 as D (6 bases). Trimming pared 2 bases from V and 2 bases from J, leaving 9 bases between. The germline V gene encodes CDR1 PRHDT and CDR2 FYEKMQ (reference sequence). This CDR3 contains 14 residues. CDR3 DNA sequence: TGTGCCAGCAGCTTATCAGGGGAGAACTATGGCTACACCTTC. It encodes CASSLSGENYGYTF.

There are many counts of this clone. The rearrangement links TRBV3-1 (or the pseudogene TRBV3-2) to TRBJ2-7; D gene unclear. CDR3 length: 13 amino acids. Between the trimmed V and J ends, which lost 6 bases and 1 base, there was a span of 10 bases. Germline V lookup: CDR1 LGHDT, CDR2 YNNKEL (reference sequence). The CDR3 is CASRTTTSYEQYF. CDR3 bases: TGTGCCAGCAGAACGACAACATCCTACGAGCAGTACTTC.

This clone was picked up one time. This chain connects TRBV2 to TRBJ2-1; D is unclear. V lost 1 base to trimming and J lost 2 bases, with 12 bases between them. Germline V CDR1 and CDR2: SNHLY, FYNNEI. CDR3 length equals 16 residues. The CDR3 protein is CASSEGSLNTYNEQFF. In DNA, the CDR3 is TGTGCCAGCAGTGAAGGGTCCCTTAACACCTACAATGAGCAGTTCTTC. Variable domain in full (rest from reference TRBV2 and TRBJ2-1): EPEVTQTPSHQVTQMGQEVILRCVPISNHLYFYWYRQILGQKVEFLVSFYNNEISEKSEIFDDQFSVERPDGSNFTLKIRSTKLEDSAMYFCASSEGSLNTYNEQFFGPGTRLTVL.

The rearrangement links TRBV7-2 to TRBJ2-1; 7 bases line up with TRBD1. The junction had 17 bases not matched to a gene; V was cut back by 5 bases and J by 4 bases. This CDR3 has 18 residues. In germline, CDR1 is SGHTA, CDR2 FQGNSA. The CDR3: CASSLTTQTGLPYNEQFF. The CDR3 DNA reads TGTGCCAGCAGCCTAACCACTCAGACAGGGCTCCCATACAATGAGCAGTTCTTC.

This clone was recorded a few times. This chain links TRBV18 with TRBJ2-2, with 13 bases fitting TRBD2. The CDR3 covers 19 residues. V trimming: 6 bases; J trimming: 2 bases; junction bases outside the gene matches: 12. Per the germline V gene, CDR1 is KGHSH and CDR2 is LQKENI. The DNA of the CDR3 is TGTGCCAGCTCGCGAAAGGGACTAGCGGGGCGATCCAACACCGGGGAGCTGTTTTTT. Encoded protein: CASSRKGLAGRSNTGELFF. The complete variable domain, with remaining parts taken from reference TRBV18 and TRBJ2-2, reads NAGVMQNPRHLVRRRGQEARLRCSPMKGHSHVYWYRQLPEEGLKFMVYLQKENIIDESGMPKERFSAEFPKEGPSILRIQQVVRGDSAAYFCASSRKGLAGRSNTGELFFGEGSRLTVL.

There are a few counts of this clone. CDR3 residues: CASSQDIAGTDSNYGYTF. DNA of the CDR3: TGCGCCAGCAGCCAAGATATAGCGGGGACAGACTCCAACTATGGCTACACCTTC. This chain connects TRBV4-3 to TRBJ1-2; 7 bases line up with TRBD1. The CDR3 is made up of 18 amino acids. CDR1 is LGHNA and CDR2 is YSLEER in the germline V gene. Trimming took 0 bases from V and 2 from J; bases not matched to a gene: 12.

The rearrangement uses TRBV5-4 and TRBJ1-1; tentatively, D is TRBD1 (6 bases). V lost 0 bases to trimming and J lost 3 bases, with 21 bases between them. In germline, CDR1 is SGHNT, CDR2 YYREEE (reference sequence). This CDR3 contains 18 residues. The CDR3 coding sequence is TGTGCCAGCAGCTTGGCACCGGGGGGCGCTGATCGGTACACTGAAGCTTTCTTT. This encodes CASSLAPGGADRYTEAFF.

The chain links TRBV15 to TRBJ1-2; 7 positions match TRBD1. The germline gives CDR1 LNHNV, CDR2 YYDKDF (reference sequence). The CDR3 runs 14 residues. The V gene end was trimmed by 3 bases and the J gene end by 2 bases; junction bases not matched to a gene: 3. The CDR3 region is CATSRGQTNYGYTF. As DNA, the CDR3 is TGTGCCACCAGCAGGGGACAGACCAACTATGGCTACACCTTC.

In its sample, this clone was seen a few times. The chain links TRBV6-2 or TRBV6-3 to TRBJ1-5; perhaps TRBD1 as D (6 bases). V lost 4 bases and J lost 6, with 16 bases in between. The CDR3 has 15 amino acids. Looked up from germline, CDR1 is MNHEY and CDR2 is SVGEGT. The CDR3 loop is CASSSPGVVTQPQHF. CDR3 in DNA: TGTGCCAGCAGTTCGCCAGGGGTCGTAACTCAGCCCCAGCATTTT.

This clone was seen more than once but under ten times. The chain joins TRBV5-1 to TRBJ1-1; tentatively, D is TRBD1 (5 bases). Trimming stripped 0 bases from V and 4 bases from J, with 10 bases between. CDR1 is SGHRS, CDR2 YFSETQ, per germline. The CDR3 covers 14 residues. The CDR3, as DNA: TGCGCCAGCAGCTTGGCCCTGGGGGGCACTGAAGCTTTCTTT. Protein sequence: CASSLALGGTEAFF. Full variable domain (remainder filled in from reference TRBV5-1 and TRBJ1-1): KAGVTQTPRYLIKTRGQQVTLSCSPISGHRSVSWYQQTPGQGLQFLFEYFSETQRNKGNFPGRFSGRQFSNSRSEMNVSTLELGDSALYLCASSLALGGTEAFFGQGTRLTVV.

In its sample, this clone was seen a few times. The genes are TRBV2 and TRBJ2-3, with 7 bases fitting TRBD1. Germline CDR1 reads SNHLY; CDR2 reads FYNNEI. With V trimmed by 1 base and J by 7 bases, 2 bases remained unmatched. This CDR3 is 13 amino acids long. CDR3: CASSEGDSHTQYF. The CDR3 DNA is TGTGCCAGCAGTGAAGGGGACAGCCATACGCAGTATTTT.

The chain links TRBV28 to TRBJ2-7, with 13 nucleotides matching TRBD2. V lost 5 bases to trimming and J lost 6 bases; unmatched junction nucleotides: 7. Germline assignment: CDR1 MDHEN and CDR2 SYDVKM. This CDR3 has 15 residues. The CDR3 reads CASSPRTSGRSEQYF. The DNA of the CDR3 is TGTGCCAGCAGTCCGCGGACTAGCGGGAGAAGCGAGCAGTACTTC.

This sequence joins TRBV3-1 (or the pseudogene TRBV3-2) and TRBJ2-2, with unresolved D. CDR3 size: 15 residues. From germline, CDR1 is LGHDT and CDR2 YNNKEL (reference sequence). Trimming took 1 base from V and 1 from J, leaving 7 bases between them. Here the CDR3 reads CASSQGLLNTGELFF. The CDR3 coding sequence is TGTGCCAGCAGCCAAGGACTTCTGAACACCGGGGAGCTGTTTTTT.

At least ten counts were recorded for this clone. The chain couples TRBV7-7 to TRBJ2-7, with unresolved D. The V and J ends lost 0 bases and 1 base respectively, with 4 bases between them. Germline values: CDR1 SSHAT, CDR2 FNYEAQ (reference sequence). There are 13 residues in the CDR3. In nucleotides, the CDR3 is TGTGCCAGCAGCTTAGCGCAGTCCTACGAGCAGTACTTC. It codes for CASSLAQSYEQYF.

This clone was seen just once. The chain uses TRBV5-4 and TRBJ2-2; 13 bases align to TRBD2. CDR1 is SGHNT, CDR2 YYREEE, per germline (reference sequence). J gave up 2 bases and V 0 bases, and 1 base lay outside the gene matches. This CDR3 has 17 residues. CDR3 sequence: CASSLGLAGGNTGELFF. CDR3 nucleotide sequence: TGTGCCAGCAGCTTGGGACTAGCGGGAGGAAACACCGGGGAGCTGTTTTTT.

This clone was observed once. The rearrangement links TRBV11-3 to TRBJ2-2; 12 bases agree with TRBD1. Germline loops: CDR1 SGHNT, CDR2 YENEEA. CDR3 length: 17 amino acids. J lost 2 bases, V lost 4 bases, and 5 bases had no gene match. CDR3 nucleotide sequence: TGTGCCAGCAGCTCGCCGGGACAGGGGGCAAACACCGGGGAGCTGTTTTTT. This codes for CASSSPGQGANTGELFF.

This clone has a single count. The chain is built from TRBV19 and TRBJ1-6; weak D call: TRBD1 (5 bases). The CDR3 covers 13 residues. CDR1 and CDR2 (germline): LNHDA, SQIVND (reference sequence). V lost 7 bases and J lost 10, with 14 bases in between. DNA of the CDR3: TGTGCCAGTAAGAGACAGCTAGACTCACCCCTCCACTTT. Its protein is CASKRQLDSPLHF.

J is TRBJ1-2 and V is TRBV27, with 8 nucleotides matching TRBD1. V lost 6 bases and J lost 8; bases outside the gene matches: 5. The CDR3 runs 12 residues. In germline, CDR1 is MNHEY, CDR2 SMNVEV (reference sequence). The CDR3 region is CASRGQAGGYTF. The CDR3 DNA reads TGTGCCAGCAGGGGACAGGCGGGAGGCTACACCTTC.

This clone was picked up one time. The chain uses TRBV2 and TRBJ1-2, with TRBD1 matching over 8 bases. The V gene end was trimmed by 4 bases and the J gene end by 6 bases; junction bases not matched to a gene: 1. The germline V gene has CDR1 SNHLY and CDR2 FYNNEI. The CDR3 extends over 12 amino acids. The CDR3 DNA follows: TGTGCCAGCAGTGGACAGGGGAATGGCTACACCTTC. This codes for CASSGQGNGYTF.

J is TRBJ1-2 and V is TRBV30, with 7 bases matching TRBD1. The CDR3 runs to 13 residues. Germline V gene lookup returns CDR1 GTSNPN and CDR2 SVGIG (reference sequence). J lost 4 bases, V lost 2 bases, and 4 bases had no gene match. The CDR3, as DNA: TGTGCCTGGAGTAACAGGGGCGGCTATGGCTACACCTTC. Its protein is CAWSNRGGYGYTF.

This clone appeared a few times. The rearrangement links TRBV7-9 to TRBJ2-7; 8 nucleotides line up with TRBD1. This CDR3 is built from 14 residues. CDR1 and CDR2 (germline): SEHNR, FQNEAQ (reference sequence). After removal of 4 bases from V and 2 bases from J, the junction contained 4 bases not matched to a gene. The CDR3 DNA reads TGTGCCAGCAGCTCGGACAGGGTTGCCTACGAGCAGTACTTC. This encodes CASSSDRVAYEQYF.

The J gene is TRBJ2-1, the V gene TRBV9; TRBD1 matches at 7 bases. Germline V gene data show CDR1 as SGDLS and CDR2 as YYNGEE. The length of the CDR3 is 17 residues. Unmatched junction bases numbered 8, after V lost 0 bases and J lost 2 bases. The CDR3 loop is CASSVGVGDRTYNEQFF. For the CDR3, the DNA is TGTGCCAGCAGCGTAGGGGTCGGGGACAGAACCTACAATGAGCAGTTCTTC.

V and J are TRBV2 and TRBJ2-5; 8 bases align to TRBD2. In germline, CDR1 is SNHLY, CDR2 FYNNEI. J gave up 4 bases and V 7 bases, and 11 bases lay outside the gene matches. CDR3 size: 15 residues. CDR3: CASIYRASGSETQYF. For the CDR3, the DNA is TGTGCCAGCATCTACCGCGCTAGCGGGTCAGAGACCCAGTACTTC.

The chain recombines TRBV24-1 with TRBJ2-3; D is unclear. The CDR3 length is 14 residues. The germline gives CDR1 KGHDR, CDR2 SFDVKD. V was shortened by 5 bases and J by 0 bases, with 8 bases between the two germline ends. CDR3 sequence reads: CATSATASTDTQYF. The CDR3 DNA is TGTGCCACCAGTGCCACAGCAAGCACAGATACGCAGTATTTT.

This chain uses TRBV5-1 with TRBJ2-5; D is undetermined. Looked up from germline, CDR1 is SGHRS and CDR2 is YFSETQ. V was trimmed by 4 bases and J by 2 bases, leaving 12 bases between them. This CDR3 spans 14 amino acids. This chain's CDR3 is CASSDINRQETQYF. In DNA form, the CDR3 reads TGCGCCAGCAGCGACATTAACCGACAAGAGACCCAGTACTTC.

V usage is TRBV3-1 (or the pseudogene TRBV3-2) and J usage is TRBJ1-2, with a weak D call TRBD1 (5 bases). The CDR3 totals 15 residues. Trimming pared 4 bases from V and 0 bases from J, leaving 12 bases between. Per germline, CDR1 LGHDT and CDR2 YNNKEL (reference sequence). Here the CDR3 reads CASSLRTNTNYGYTF. DNA for the CDR3: TGTGCCAGCAGCCTCCGGACAAATACTAACTATGGCTACACCTTC.

Regarding this clone: The same CDR3 also results from other DNA sequences found in this sample. The rearrangement joins TRBV12-3 or TRBV12-4 to TRBJ1-2; tentatively, D is TRBD1 (5 bases). V was cut by 2 bases and J by 4 bases, with 5 bases left in between. The CDR3 covers 12 residues. In nucleotides, the CDR3 is TGTGCCAGCAGTTTAAGGGGCTATGGCTACACCTTC. Protein: CASSLRGYGYTF.